Sequencing of this TCR beta chain was carried out in a study of patients and donors after allogeneic stem cell transplantation. TCRdb reprocessed the RT-PCR reads via MiXCR and lists one record per CDR3 protein. The sample shows 190,000 or so distinct CDR3 sequences, about 40% of them seen only once. Germline assignment: CDR1 MNHNS and CDR2 SASEGT. V was pared by 0 bases and J by 10 bases, with 8 bases of the junction left unmatched. The CDR3 runs 14 residues. Sample: blood, either unsorted or a sorted T cell fraction (not recorded which). This chain links TRBV6-1 with TRBJ1-1; the match to TRBD1 covers 7 bases. This TCR was sampled from a human donor who was either an allogeneic HSCT recipient or a stem cell or donor lymphocyte infusion donor (not recorded which). It is not recorded whose cells these are; they may come from a transplant donor. The DNA of the CDR3 is TGTGCCAGCAGTGAAGCCACGACAGGGTTGGCAGCTTTCTTT. This codes for CASSEATTGLAAFF.